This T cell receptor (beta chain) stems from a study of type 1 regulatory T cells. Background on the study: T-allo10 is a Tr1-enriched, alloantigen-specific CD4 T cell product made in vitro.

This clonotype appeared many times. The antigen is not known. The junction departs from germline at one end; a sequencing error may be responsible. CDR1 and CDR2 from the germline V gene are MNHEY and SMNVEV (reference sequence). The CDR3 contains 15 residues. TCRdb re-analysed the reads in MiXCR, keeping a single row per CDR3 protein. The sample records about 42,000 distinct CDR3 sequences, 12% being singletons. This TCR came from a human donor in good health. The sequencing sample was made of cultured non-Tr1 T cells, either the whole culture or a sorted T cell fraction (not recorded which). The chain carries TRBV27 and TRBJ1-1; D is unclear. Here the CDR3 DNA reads TGTGCCAGCAGTTTATCGAGTGCGGGGAGGGCCCCCCCTTTTTTT. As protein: CASSLSSAGRAPPFF.